The entry that follows covers one T cell receptor beta chain sequence. The Seattle patients joined while their infection was active and were tracked longitudinally afterward. This record belongs to a study of blood T cell repertoires in COVID-19. Study as a whole: Donors in the United States, Italy and Spain gave samples during acute or convalescent COVID-19. T cells, B-cell-depleted T cells, or PBMCs supplied cDNA or gDNA.

The ends were cut back, 3 bases at V and 1 base at J, with 12 bases in the middle. Germline V CDR1 and CDR2: LNHDA, SQIVND (reference sequence). The CDR3 sequence is 15 residues long. Original handling: From reference gene primer amplification, estimates of nucleated cell counts were derived. Sequenced by immunoSEQ multiplex PCR; TCRdb stores in-frame clones only, minus some. V and J calls and clone size come straight from that table; D and trimming were deduced from the DNA. The sample carries fewer than 150,000 clones, around 90% recorded once. The rearrangement uses TRBV19 and TRBJ1-1; TRBD1 is a possible D gene (6 bases). The sample taken for sequencing was peripheral blood. The sequence derives from a woman aged 55-70 years with COVID-19, enrolled during active disease. In DNA form, the CDR3 reads TGTGCCAGTAGTATCGACCTCAGGGGGAACACTGAAGCTTTCTTT. This sequence encodes CASSIDLRGNTEAFF.